The 5 T cell receptor beta chains reported below all come from one sample, sequenced in a study of cytomegalovirus exposure and HLA in healthy donors. The PCR used 60 Vbeta and 13 Jbeta primers. Clones were sequenced by immunoSEQ multiplex PCR, and TCRdb holds only the in-frame ones, with some missing. The sample holds 200,000 or so clones, over 80% seen once. The sequencing sample was made of PBMCs. The origin of the receptors is a boy aged 2 to 10 in good health and CMV-seronegative.

The chain combines TRBV15 with TRBJ2-2; D gene uncertain. Per the germline V gene, CDR1 is LNHNV and CDR2 is YYDKDF (reference sequence). V was trimmed by 0 bases and J by 2 bases, leaving 10 bases between them. This CDR3 is built from 16 residues. The CDR3 region is CATSRESRRNTGELFF. CDR3 in DNA: TGTGCCACCAGCAGAGAATCAAGGAGAAACACCGGGGAGCTGTTTTTT. Full variable domain (outside the CDR3, taken from reference TRBV15 and TRBJ2-2): DAMVIQNPRYQVTQFGKPVTLSCSQTLNHNVMYWYQQKSSQAPKLLFHYYDKDFNNEADTPDNFQSRRPNTSFCFLDIRSPGLGDTAMYLCATSRESRRNTGELFFGEGSRLTVL.

This rearrangement joins TRBV28 to TRBJ1-4; D remains unclear. Germline loops: CDR1 MDHEN, CDR2 SYDVKM. Trimming left V 6 bases short and J 5 bases short, with 4 bases between. The CDR3 totals 11 residues. CDR3 nucleotides: TGTGCCAGCAGCCGGAATGAAAAACTGTTTTTT. As protein: CASSRNEKLFF.

The chain links TRBV20-1 to TRBJ2-7; D is perhaps TRBD1 (6 bases). The CDR3 is made up of 11 amino acids. Trimming took 3 bases from V and 6 from J, leaving 9 bases between them. Germline lookup yields CDR1 DFQATT and CDR2 SNEGSKA (reference sequence). The CDR3 DNA reads as TGCAGTGCTAGGTGGGGGCCCGAGCAGTACTTC. Its translation is CSARWGPEQYF.

This rearrangement joins TRBV29-1 to TRBJ2-5, with TRBD2 identical over 11 bases. The CDR3 is 16 residues long. V was pared by 4 bases and J by 5 bases, with 12 bases of the junction left unmatched. Germline lookup yields CDR1 SQVTM and CDR2 ANQGSEA. The DNA of the CDR3 is TGCAGCGTTGGACTAGCGGGGTGGTTATCCCCGGAGACCCAGTACTTC. Translation: CSVGLAGWLSPETQYF.

V and J are TRBV19 and TRBJ2-7; TRBD2 might be the D (5 bases). The CDR3 is made up of 12 amino acids. The V gene lost 5 bases and the J gene lost 4 bases, with 9 bases spanning the gap. Germline values: CDR1 LNHDA, CDR2 SQIVND (reference sequence). CDR3 protein: CASSSGGYEQYF. The CDR3 DNA reads as TGTGCCAGTAGTTCCGGAGGTTACGAGCAGTACTTC.